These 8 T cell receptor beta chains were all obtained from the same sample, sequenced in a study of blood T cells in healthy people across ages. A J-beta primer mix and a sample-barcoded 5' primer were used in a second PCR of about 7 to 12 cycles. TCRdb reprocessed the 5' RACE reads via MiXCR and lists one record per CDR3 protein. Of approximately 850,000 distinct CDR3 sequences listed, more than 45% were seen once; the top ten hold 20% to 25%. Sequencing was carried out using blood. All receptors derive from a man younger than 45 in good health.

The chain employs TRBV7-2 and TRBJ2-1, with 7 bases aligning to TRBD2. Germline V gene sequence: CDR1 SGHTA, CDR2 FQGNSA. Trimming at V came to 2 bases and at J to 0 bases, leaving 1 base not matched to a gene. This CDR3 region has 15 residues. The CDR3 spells CASSLSGNSYNEQFF. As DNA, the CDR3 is TGTGCCAGCAGCTTAAGCGGGAACTCCTACAATGAGCAGTTCTTC.

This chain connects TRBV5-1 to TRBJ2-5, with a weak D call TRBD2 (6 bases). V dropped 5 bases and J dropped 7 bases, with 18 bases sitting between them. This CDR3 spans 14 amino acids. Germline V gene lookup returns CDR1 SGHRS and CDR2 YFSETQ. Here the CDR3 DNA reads TGCGCCAGCAGGGAAGGAGGGCTCTCCCGGACCCAGTACTTC. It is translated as CASREGGLSRTQYF. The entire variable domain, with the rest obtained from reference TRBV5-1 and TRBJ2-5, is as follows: KAGVTQTPRYLIKTRGQQVTLSCSPISGHRSVSWYQQTPGQGLQFLFEYFSETQRNKGNFPGRFSGRQFSNSRSEMNVSTLELGDSALYLCASREGGLSRTQYFGPGTRLLVL.

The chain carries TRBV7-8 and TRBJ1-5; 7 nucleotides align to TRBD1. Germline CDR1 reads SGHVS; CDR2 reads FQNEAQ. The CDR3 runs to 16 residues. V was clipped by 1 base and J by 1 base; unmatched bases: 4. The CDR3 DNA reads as TGTGCCAGCAGCTTAGGGTCAGGGGGGAGCAATCAGCCCCAGCATTTT. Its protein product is CASSLGSGGSNQPQHF. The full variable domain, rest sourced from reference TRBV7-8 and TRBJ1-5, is GAGVSQSPRYKVAKRGQDVALRCDPISGHVSLFWYQQALGQGPEFLTYFQNEAQLDKSGLPSDRFFAERPEGSVSTLKIQRTQQEDSAVYLCASSLGSGGSNQPQHFGDGTRLSIL.

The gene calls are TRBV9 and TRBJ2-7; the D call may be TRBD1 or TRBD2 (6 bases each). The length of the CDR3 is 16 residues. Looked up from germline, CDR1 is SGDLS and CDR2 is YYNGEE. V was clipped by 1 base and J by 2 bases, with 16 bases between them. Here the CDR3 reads CASSVSQGGPTYEQYF. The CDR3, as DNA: TGTGCCAGCAGCGTATCCCAAGGGGGGCCTACCTACGAGCAGTACTTC.

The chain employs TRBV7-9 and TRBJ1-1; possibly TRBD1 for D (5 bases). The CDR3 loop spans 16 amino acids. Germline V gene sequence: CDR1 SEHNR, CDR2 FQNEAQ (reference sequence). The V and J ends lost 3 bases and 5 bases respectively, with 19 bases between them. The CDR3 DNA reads TGTGCCAGCAGCTTTGCCCTCTTGACTGGGGGGACTGAAGCTTTCTTT. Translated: CASSFALLTGGTEAFF.

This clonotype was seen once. CDR3 amino acids: CSAPEVRLRLSNEQFF. CDR3 bases: TGCAGTGCCCCCGAGGTCAGGTTAAGGTTAAGTAATGAGCAGTTCTTC. The rearrangement uses TRBV20-1 and TRBJ2-1; D is ambiguous. Trimming removed 6 bases at V and 7 bases at J, with 25 bases between. Germline CDR1 is DFQATT and CDR2 is SNEGSKA (reference sequence). The CDR3 length is 16 residues.

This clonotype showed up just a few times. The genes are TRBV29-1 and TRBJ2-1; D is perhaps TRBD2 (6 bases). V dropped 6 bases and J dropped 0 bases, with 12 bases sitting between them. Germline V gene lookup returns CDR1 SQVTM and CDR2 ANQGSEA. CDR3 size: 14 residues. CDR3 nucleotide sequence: TGCAGCGTCAACGGGGGACGCTCCTACAATGAGCAGTTCTTC. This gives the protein CSVNGGRSYNEQFF.

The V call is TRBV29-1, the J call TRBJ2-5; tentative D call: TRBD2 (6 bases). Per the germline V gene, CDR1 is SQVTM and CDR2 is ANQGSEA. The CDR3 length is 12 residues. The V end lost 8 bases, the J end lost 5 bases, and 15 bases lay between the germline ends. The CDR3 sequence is CSPGGFGETQYF. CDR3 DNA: TGCAGCCCCGGAGGGTTCGGGGAGACCCAGTACTTC.